This TCR beta chain was identified in a study of cytomegalovirus exposure and HLA in healthy donors. Use of 60 Vbeta and 13 Jbeta primers characterized the PCR. TCRdb's table, derived via immunoSEQ multiplex PCR, lists solely in-frame clones and lacks some. The table has about 120,000 clones, approximately 78% seen once. This CDR3 contains 14 residues. CDR1 MNHEY and CDR2 SMNVEV come from the germline V gene (reference sequence). V gave up 2 bases and J gave up 6 bases; unmatched junction bases: 4. This sequence originates from a man aged 40-49 years in good health and CMV-seronegative. This chain links TRBV27 with TRBJ2-3, with TRBD2 matching 8 bases. Sequenced material: PBMCs. The CDR3 DNA reads TGTGCCAGCAGTTTAGGTTTAGCGGGGGATACGCAGTATTTT. Protein: CASSLGLAGDTQYF.